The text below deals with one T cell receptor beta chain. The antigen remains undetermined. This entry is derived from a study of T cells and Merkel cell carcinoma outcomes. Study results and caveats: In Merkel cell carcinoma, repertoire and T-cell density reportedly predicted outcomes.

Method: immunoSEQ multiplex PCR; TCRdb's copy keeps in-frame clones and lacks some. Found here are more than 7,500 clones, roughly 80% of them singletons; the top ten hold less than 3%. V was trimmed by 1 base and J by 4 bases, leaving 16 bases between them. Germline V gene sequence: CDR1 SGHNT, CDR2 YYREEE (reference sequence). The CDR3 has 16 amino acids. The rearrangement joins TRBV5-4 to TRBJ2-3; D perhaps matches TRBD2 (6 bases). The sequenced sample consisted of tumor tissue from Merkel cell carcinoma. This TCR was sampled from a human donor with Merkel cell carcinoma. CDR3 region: CASSLRRGQLADTQYF. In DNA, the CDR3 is TGTGCCAGCAGCTTGAGGCGGGGTCAACTGGCAGATACGCAGTATTTT.